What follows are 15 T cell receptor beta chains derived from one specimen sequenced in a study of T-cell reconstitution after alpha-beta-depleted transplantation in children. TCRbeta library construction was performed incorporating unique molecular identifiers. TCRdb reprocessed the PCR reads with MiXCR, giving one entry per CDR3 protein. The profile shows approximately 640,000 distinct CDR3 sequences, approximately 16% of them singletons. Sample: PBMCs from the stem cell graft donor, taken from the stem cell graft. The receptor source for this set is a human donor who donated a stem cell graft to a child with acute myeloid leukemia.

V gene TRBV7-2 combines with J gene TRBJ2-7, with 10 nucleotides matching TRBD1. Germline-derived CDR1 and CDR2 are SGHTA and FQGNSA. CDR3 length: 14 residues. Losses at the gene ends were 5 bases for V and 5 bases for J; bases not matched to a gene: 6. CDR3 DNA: TGTGCCAGCAGCAACGGACAGGGGGTGAACGAGCAGTACTTC. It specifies CASSNGQGVNEQYF.

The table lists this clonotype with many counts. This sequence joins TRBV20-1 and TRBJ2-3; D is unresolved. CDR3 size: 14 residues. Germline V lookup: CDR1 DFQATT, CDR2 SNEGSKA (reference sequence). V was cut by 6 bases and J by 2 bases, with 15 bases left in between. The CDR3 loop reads CSAPGPFSTDTQYF. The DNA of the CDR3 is TGCAGTGCACCCGGGCCCTTTTCCACAGATACGCAGTATTTT.

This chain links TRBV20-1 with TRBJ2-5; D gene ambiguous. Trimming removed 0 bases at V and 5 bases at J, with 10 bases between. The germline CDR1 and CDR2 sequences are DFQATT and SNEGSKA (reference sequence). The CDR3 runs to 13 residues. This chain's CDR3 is CSAREAYGETQYF. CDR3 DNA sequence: TGCAGTGCTAGAGAAGCGTATGGTGAGACCCAGTACTTC.

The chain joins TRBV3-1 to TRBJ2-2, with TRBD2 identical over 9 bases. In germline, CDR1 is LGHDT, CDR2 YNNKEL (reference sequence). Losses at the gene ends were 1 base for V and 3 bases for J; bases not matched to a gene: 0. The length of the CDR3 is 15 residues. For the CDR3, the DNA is TGTGCCAGCAGCCAAGTAGCGGGAGACACCGGGGAGCTGTTTTTT. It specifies CASSQVAGDTGELFF.

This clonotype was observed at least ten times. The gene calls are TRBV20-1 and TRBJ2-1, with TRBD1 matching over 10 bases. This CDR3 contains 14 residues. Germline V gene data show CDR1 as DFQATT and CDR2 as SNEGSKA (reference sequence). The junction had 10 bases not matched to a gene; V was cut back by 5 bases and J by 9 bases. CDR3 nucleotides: TGCAGTGCTCACGGGACAGGGGATCTTGGTGAGCAGTTCTTC. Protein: CSAHGTGDLGEQFF.

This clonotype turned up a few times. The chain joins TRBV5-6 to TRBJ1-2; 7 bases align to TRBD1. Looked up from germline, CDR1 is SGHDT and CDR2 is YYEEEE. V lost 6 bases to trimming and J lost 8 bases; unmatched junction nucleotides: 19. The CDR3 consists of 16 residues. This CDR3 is CASIPGQALTVTGYTF. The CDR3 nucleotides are TGTGCCAGCATCCCCGGACAGGCCTTAACGGTGACGGGCTACACCTTC.

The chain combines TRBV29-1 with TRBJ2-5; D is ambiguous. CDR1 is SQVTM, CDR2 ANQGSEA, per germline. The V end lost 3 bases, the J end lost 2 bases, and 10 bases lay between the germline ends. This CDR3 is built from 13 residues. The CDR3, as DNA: TGCAGCGTTGAGTGGACCGATCAAGAGACCCAGTACTTC. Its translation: CSVEWTDQETQYF.

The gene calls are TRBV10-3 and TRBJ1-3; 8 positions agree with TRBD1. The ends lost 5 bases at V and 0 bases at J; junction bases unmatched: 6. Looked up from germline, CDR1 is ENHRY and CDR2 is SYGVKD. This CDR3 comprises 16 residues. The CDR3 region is CAISPTGGNSGNTIYF. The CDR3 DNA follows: TGTGCCATCAGTCCTACAGGGGGAAACTCTGGAAACACCATATATTTT.

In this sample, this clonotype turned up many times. The CDR3 reads CASTGEGLGSYEQYF. The CDR3 DNA sequence: TGTGCCAGCACTGGGGAGGGTTTGGGCTCCTACGAGCAGTACTTC. V gene TRBV12-3 or TRBV12-4 combines with J gene TRBJ2-7; 7 bases match TRBD2. J gave up 0 bases and V 7 bases, and 9 bases lay outside the gene matches. The CDR3 loop spans 15 amino acids.

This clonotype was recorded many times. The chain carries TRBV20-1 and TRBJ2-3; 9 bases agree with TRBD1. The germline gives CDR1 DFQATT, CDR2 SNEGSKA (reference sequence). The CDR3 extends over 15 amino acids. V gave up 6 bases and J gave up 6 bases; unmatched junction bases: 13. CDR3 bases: TGCAGTGCGTTCGAGCCGGGACAGGGATTCGATACGCAGTATTTT. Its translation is CSAFEPGQGFDTQYF.

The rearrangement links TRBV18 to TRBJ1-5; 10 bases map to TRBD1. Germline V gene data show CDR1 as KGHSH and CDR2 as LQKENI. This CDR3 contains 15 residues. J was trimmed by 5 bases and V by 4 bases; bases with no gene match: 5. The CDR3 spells CASSQGTGAYQPQHF. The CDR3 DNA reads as TGTGCCAGCTCACAGGGGACAGGGGCATATCAGCCCCAGCATTTT.

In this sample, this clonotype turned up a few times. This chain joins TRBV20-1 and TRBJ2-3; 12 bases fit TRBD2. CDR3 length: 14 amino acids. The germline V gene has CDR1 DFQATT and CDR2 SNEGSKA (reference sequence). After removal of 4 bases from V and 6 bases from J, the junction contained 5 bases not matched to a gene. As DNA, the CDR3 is TGCAGTGCTAAAACTAGCGGGAGGTTGGATACGCAGTATTTT. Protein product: CSAKTSGRLDTQYF.

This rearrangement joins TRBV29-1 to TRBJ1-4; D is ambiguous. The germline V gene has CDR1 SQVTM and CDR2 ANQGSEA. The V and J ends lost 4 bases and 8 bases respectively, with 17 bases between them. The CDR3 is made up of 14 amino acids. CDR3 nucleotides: TGCAGCGTTGCCCACTCCGGGAGGACGGAAAAACTGTTTTTT. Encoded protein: CSVAHSGRTEKLFF.

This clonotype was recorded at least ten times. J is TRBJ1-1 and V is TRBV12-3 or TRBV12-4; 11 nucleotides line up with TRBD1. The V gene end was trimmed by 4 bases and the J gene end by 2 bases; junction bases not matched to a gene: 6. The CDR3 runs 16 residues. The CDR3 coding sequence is TGTGCCAGCAGTTCCCCGCGGACAGGGGGCAACACTGAAGCTTTCTTT. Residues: CASSSPRTGGNTEAFF.

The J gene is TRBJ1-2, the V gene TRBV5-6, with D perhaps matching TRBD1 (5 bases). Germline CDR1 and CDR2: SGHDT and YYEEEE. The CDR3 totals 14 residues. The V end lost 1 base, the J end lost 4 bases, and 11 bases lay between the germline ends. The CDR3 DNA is TGTGCCAGCAGCTTGAAGGCGGGGCTCTATGGCTACACCTTC. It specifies CASSLKAGLYGYTF.